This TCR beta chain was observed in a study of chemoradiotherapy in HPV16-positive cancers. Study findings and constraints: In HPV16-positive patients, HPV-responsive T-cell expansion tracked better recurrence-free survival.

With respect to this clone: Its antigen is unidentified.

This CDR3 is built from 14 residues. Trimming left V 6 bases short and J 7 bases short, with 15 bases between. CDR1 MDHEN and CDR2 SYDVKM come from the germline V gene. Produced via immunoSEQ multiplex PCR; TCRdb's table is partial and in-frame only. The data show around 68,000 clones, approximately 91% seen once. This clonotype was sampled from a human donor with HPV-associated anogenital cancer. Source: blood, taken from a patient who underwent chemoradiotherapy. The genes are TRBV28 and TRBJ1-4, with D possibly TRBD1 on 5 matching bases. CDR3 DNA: TGTGCCAGCAGCGGAGGGACGGATGGTGAAAAACTGTTTTTT. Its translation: CASSGGTDGEKLFF.